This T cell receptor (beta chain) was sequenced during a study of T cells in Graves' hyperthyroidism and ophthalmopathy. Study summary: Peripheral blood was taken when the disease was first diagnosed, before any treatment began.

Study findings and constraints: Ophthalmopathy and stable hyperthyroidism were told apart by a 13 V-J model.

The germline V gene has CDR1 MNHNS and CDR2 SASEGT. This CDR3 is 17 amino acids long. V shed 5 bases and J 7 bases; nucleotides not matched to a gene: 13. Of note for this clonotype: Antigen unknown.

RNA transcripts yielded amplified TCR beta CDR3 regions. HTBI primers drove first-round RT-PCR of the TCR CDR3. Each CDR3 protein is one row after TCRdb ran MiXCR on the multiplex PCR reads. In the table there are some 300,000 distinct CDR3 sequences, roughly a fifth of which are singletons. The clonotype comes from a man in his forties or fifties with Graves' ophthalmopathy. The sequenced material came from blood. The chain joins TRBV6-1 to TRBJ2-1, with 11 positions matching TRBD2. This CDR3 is CASSSRLAGTLGNEQFF. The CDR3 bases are TGTGCCAGCAGTTCCCGACTAGCGGGAACACTAGGGAATGAGCAGTTCTTC.